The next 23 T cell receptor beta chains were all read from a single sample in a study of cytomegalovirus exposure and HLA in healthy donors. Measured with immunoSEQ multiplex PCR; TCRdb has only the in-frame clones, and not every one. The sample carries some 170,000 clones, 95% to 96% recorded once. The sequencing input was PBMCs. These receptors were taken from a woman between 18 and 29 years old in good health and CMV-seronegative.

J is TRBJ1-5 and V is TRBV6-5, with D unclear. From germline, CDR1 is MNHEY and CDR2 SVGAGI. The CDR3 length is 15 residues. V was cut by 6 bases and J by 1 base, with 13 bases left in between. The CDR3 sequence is CASSPGRGSNQPQHF. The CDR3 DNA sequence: TGTGCCAGCAGCCCCGGACGGGGAAGCAATCAGCCCCAGCATTTT.

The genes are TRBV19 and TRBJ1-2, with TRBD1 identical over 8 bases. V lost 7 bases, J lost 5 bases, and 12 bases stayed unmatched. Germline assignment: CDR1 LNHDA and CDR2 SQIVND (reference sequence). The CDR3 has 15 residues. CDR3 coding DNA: TGTGCCAGTACCGTCACCGGGGACAGGAATTATGGCTACACCTTC. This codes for CASTVTGDRNYGYTF. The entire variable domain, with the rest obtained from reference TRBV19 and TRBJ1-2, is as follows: DGGITQSPKYLFRKEGQNVTLSCEQNLNHDAMYWYRQDPGQGLRLIYYSQIVNDFQKGDIAEGYSVSREKKESFPLTVTSAQKNPTAFYLCASTVTGDRNYGYTFGSGTRLTVV.

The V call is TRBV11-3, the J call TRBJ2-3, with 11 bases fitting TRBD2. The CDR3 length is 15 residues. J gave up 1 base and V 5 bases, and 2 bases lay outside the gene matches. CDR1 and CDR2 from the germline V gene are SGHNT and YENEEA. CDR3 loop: CASSKTSGGTDTQYF. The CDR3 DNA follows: TGTGCCAGCAGCAAGACTAGCGGGGGCACAGATACGCAGTATTTT.

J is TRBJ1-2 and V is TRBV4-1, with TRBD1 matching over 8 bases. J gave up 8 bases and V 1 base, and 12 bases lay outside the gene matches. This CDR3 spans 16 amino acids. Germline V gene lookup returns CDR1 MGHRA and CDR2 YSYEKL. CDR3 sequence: CASSQAGWAGGEGYTF. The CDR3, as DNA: TGCGCCAGCAGCCAAGCCGGTTGGGCAGGGGGCGAAGGCTACACCTTC.

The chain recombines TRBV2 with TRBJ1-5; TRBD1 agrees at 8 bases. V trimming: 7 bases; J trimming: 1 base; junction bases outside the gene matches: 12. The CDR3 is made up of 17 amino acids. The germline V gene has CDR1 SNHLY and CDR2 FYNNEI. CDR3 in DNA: TGTGCCAGCACAGGACAGGGCCCGGCTAAGAGCAATCAGCCCCAGCATTTT. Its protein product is CASTGQGPAKSNQPQHF.

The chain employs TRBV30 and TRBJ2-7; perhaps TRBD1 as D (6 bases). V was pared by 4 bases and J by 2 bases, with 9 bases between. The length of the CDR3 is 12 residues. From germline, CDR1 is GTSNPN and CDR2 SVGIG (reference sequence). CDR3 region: CAWTDRPYEQYF. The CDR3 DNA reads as TGTGCCTGGACCGACAGGCCCTACGAGCAGTACTTC.

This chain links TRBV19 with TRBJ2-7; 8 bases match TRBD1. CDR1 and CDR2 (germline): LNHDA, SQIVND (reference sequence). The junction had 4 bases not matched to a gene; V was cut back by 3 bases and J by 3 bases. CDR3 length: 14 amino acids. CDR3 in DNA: TGTGCCAGTAGTATGACCAGGGGGCTCTACGAGCAGTACTTC. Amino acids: CASSMTRGLYEQYF.

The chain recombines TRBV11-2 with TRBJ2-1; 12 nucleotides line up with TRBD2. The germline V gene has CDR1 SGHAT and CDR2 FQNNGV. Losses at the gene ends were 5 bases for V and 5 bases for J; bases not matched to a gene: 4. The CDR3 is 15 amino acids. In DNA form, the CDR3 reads TGTGCCAGCAGCCTGACTAGCGGGGGACACAATGAGCAGTTCTTC. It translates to CASSLTSGGHNEQFF.

CDR3 DNA sequence: TGTGCCAGTAGCTTCGGGGAAAAACTGTTTTTT. Protein sequence: CASSFGEKLFF. The chain employs TRBV19 and TRBJ1-4, with D unclear. V was clipped by 6 bases and J by 8 bases, with 7 bases between them. Germline loops: CDR1 LNHDA, CDR2 SQIVND (reference sequence). The CDR3 extends over 11 amino acids. The whole variable domain, remainder taken from reference TRBV19 and TRBJ1-4, is DGGITQSPKYLFRKEGQNVTLSCEQNLNHDAMYWYRQDPGQGLRLIYYSQIVNDFQKGDIAEGYSVSREKKESFPLTVTSAQKNPTAFYLCASSFGEKLFFGSGTQLSVL.

The CDR3 region has the DNA TGTGCCAGCAGTTTGTATGGGGCGCGCACTGAAGCTTTCTTT. The encoded protein is CASSLYGARTEAFF. The chain couples TRBV27 to TRBJ1-1, with a possible D match to TRBD1 (5 bases). The CDR3 spans 14 residues. Between the trimmed V and J ends, which lost 3 bases and 4 bases, there was a span of 12 bases. Germline lookup yields CDR1 MNHEY and CDR2 SMNVEV (reference sequence).

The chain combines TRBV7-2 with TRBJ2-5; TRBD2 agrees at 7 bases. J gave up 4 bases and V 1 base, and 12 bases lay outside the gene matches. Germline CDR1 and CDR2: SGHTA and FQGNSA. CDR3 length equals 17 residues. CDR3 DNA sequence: TGTGCCAGCAGCTTAGGTCGGGCTAGCGGAACCGGAGAGACCCAGTACTTC. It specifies CASSLGRASGTGETQYF.

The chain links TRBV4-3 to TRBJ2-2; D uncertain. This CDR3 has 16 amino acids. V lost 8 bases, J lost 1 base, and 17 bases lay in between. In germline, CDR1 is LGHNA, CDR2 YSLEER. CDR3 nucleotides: TGCGCCAGCGCACAAGCAACGACTTTGAACACCGGGGAGCTGTTTTTT. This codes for CASAQATTLNTGELFF.

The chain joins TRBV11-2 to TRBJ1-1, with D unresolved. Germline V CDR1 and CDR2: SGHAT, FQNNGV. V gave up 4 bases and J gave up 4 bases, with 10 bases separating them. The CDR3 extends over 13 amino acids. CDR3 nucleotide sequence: TGTGCCAGCAGCTCGATCTTCGGCACTGAAGCTTTCTTT. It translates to CASSSIFGTEAFF. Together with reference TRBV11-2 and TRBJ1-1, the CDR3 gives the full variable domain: EAGVAQSPRYKIIEKRQSVAFWCNPISGHATLYWYQQILGQGPKLLIQFQNNGVVDDSQLPKDRFSAERLKGVDSTLKIQPAKLEDSAVYLCASSSIFGTEAFFGQGTRLTVV.

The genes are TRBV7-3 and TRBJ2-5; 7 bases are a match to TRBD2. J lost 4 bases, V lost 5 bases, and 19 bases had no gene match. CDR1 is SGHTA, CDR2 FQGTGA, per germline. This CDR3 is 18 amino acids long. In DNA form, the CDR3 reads TGTGCCAGCAGCCAAGGGGCCGGGGGGATACTACCCGGAGAGACCCAGTACTTC. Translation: CASSQGAGGILPGETQYF. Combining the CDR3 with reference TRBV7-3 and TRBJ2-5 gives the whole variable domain GAGVSQTPSNKVTEKGKYVELRCDPISGHTALYWYRQSLGQGPEFLIYFQGTGAADDSGLPNDRFFAVRPEGSVSTLKIQRTERGDSAVYLCASSQGAGGILPGETQYFGPGTRLLVL.

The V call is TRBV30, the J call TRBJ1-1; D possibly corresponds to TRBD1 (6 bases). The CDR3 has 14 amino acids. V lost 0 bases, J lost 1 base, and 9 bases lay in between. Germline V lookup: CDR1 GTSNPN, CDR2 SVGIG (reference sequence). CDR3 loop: CAWSVGRGNTEAFF. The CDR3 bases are TGTGCCTGGAGTGTAGGCAGGGGGAACACTGAAGCTTTCTTT.

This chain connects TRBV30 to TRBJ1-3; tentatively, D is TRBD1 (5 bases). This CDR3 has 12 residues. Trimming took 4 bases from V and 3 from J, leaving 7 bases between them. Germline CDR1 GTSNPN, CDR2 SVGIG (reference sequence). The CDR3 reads CAWTRDGNTIYF. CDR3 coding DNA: TGTGCCTGGACCAGGGATGGAAACACCATATATTTT. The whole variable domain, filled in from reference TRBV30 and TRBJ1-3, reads SQTIHQWPATLVQPVGSPLSLECTVEGTSNPNLYWYRQAAGRGLQLLFYSVGIGQISSEVPQNLSASRPQDRQFILSSKKLLLSDSGFYLCAWTRDGNTIYFGEGSWLTVV.

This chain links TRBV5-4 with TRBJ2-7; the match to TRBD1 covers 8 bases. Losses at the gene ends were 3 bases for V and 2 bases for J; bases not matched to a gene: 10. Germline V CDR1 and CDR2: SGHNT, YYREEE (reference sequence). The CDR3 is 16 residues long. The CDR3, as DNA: TGTGCCAGCAGCTCCAACCGGGACAGGCTAGCCTACGAGCAGTACTTC. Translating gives CASSSNRDRLAYEQYF.

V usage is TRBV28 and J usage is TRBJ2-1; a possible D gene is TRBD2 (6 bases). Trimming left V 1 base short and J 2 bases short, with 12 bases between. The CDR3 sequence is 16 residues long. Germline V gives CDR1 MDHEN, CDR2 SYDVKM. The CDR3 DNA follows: TGTGCCAGCAGTTTATTAGGGACGGGAGCCTACAATGAGCAGTTCTTC. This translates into CASSLLGTGAYNEQFF.

CDR3 sequence (DNA): TGTGCCAGTAGCGACAGGGGAGCAGATACGCAGTATTTT. It codes for CASSDRGADTQYF. This rearrangement joins TRBV19 to TRBJ2-3; 8 nucleotides agree with TRBD1. From germline, CDR1 is LNHDA and CDR2 SQIVND (reference sequence). The length of the CDR3 is 13 residues. Trimming at V came to 6 bases and at J to 4 bases, leaving 3 bases not matched to a gene.

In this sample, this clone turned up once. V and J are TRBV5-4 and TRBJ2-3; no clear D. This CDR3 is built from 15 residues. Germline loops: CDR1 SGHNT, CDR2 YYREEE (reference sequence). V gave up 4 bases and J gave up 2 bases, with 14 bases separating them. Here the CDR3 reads CASSPQSLPTDTQYF. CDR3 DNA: TGTGCCAGCAGCCCACAGTCCCTCCCCACAGATACGCAGTATTTT.

CDR3 protein: CASSRVAGALSGANVLTF. CDR3 nucleotide sequence: TGTGCCAGCTCACGGGTCGCAGGGGCCCTCTCTGGGGCCAACGTCCTGACTTTC. This chain links TRBV18 with TRBJ2-6; D possibly corresponds to TRBD1 (6 bases). This CDR3 spans 18 amino acids. CDR1 and CDR2 from the germline V gene are KGHSH and LQKENI. V gave up 4 bases and J gave up 0 bases, with 16 bases separating them.

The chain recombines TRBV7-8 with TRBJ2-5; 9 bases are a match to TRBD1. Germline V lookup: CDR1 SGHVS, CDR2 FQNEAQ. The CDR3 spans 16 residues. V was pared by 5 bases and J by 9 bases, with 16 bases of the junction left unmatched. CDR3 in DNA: TGTGCCAGCAGCATACAAGGGACAGGGACGAAGGTGGCCCAGTACTTC. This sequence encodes CASSIQGTGTKVAQYF.

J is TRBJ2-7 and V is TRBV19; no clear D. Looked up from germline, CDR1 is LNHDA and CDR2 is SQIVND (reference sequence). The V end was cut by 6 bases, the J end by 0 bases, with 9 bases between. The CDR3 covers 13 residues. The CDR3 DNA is TGTGCCAGTAGCTGGTCGAGCTCCTACGAGCAGTACTTC. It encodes CASSWSSSYEQYF.